The T cell receptor (beta chain) under discussion was sequenced for a study of CXCR3-negative and CXCR3-positive naive CD8 T cells. Study outcomes and limitations: Naive CXCR3-negative cells resembled naive CXCR3-positive cells in TRBV-TRBJ usage; memory cells differed. Against CXCR3-negative naive cells, CXCR3-positive naive cells showed more hydrophobic TRB CDR3s. Diversity was high in both naive subsets and much lower in memory cells.

The CDR3 totals 15 residues. Germline CDR1 and CDR2: SQVTM and ANQGSEA. Comment on this clonotype: What it binds is not known.

The libraries of TRB cDNA were prepared using 5' RACE with UMI labels. TCRdb reprocessed the 5' RACE reads and stores each CDR3 protein as one record, lacking DNA. In all, the sample yields some 47,000 distinct CDR3 sequences. The sample was naive CXCR3+ CD8+ T cells from blood. Indicated subset: CD45RO-CCR7+CD27+CD95- naive CD8+ T cells expressing CXCR3 (TNR3+). This TCR was sampled from a human donor in good health. Some clones in this sample may be carry-over from other donors' samples. The rearrangement joins TRBV29-1 to TRBJ2-5; TCRdb reports TRBD1, a call that lacks DNA to check it against. Here the CDR3 reads CSVDETGGLLETQYF. The full variable domain, its missing parts supplied by reference TRBV29-1 and TRBJ2-5, is SAVISQKPSRDICQRGTSLTIQCQVDSQVTMMFWYRQQPGQSLTLIATANQGSEATYESGFVIDKFPISRPNLTFSTLTVSNMSPEDSSIYLCSVDETGGLLETQYFGPGTRLLVL.